One and the same sample provided the 16 T cell receptor beta chains below, sequenced in a study of T cell responses to AZD1222 COVID-19 vaccine. Clones were read by immunoSEQ multiplex PCR, and TCRdb kept only the in-frame ones, dropping some. The sample carries 200,000 to 250,000 clones, about 95% recorded once. Sequencing was performed on peripheral blood, taken 28 days after the second dose of the MenACWY control vaccine. These receptors were obtained from an adult who received the MenACWY meningococcal vaccine as a control.

CDR3 loop: CASSNAGPRDEQFF. In DNA form, the CDR3 reads TGTGCCAGCAGCAATGCGGGGCCTCGGGATGAGCAGTTCTTC. The chain employs TRBV7-3 and TRBJ2-1, with D maybe TRBD2 (6 bases). The CDR3 runs to 14 residues. V lost 5 bases, J lost 8 bases, and 16 bases lay in between. Germline V gives CDR1 SGHTA, CDR2 FQGTGA.

The chain carries TRBV7-3 and TRBJ1-5; TRBD1 matches at 9 bases. CDR3 length: 16 residues. Per the germline V gene, CDR1 is SGHTA and CDR2 is FQGTGA. Trimming at V came to 5 bases and at J to 3 bases, leaving 8 bases not matched to a gene. This CDR3 reads CASSRRTGDSNQPQHF. Here the CDR3 DNA reads TGTGCCAGCAGCCGACGGACAGGGGATTCCAATCAGCCCCAGCATTTT.

The rearrangement joins TRBV5-4 to TRBJ2-1; the match to TRBD2 covers 8 bases. The CDR3 loop spans 15 amino acids. V shed 4 bases and J 3 bases; nucleotides not matched to a gene: 6. Germline CDR1 and CDR2: SGHNT and YYREEE (reference sequence). CDR3 amino acids: CASSTSAGVYNEQFF. Here the CDR3 DNA reads TGTGCCAGCAGCACCTCAGCGGGAGTCTACAATGAGCAGTTCTTC.

The gene calls are TRBV28 and TRBJ2-7, with TRBD2 matching over 15 bases. Germline trimming cut 7 bases from V and 3 bases from J; bases unmatched to any gene: 7. The CDR3 consists of 16 residues. Germline CDR1 is MDHEN and CDR2 is SYDVKM. The CDR3 spells CASTGLAGGVFYEQYF. The CDR3 DNA reads TGTGCCAGCACGGGACTAGCGGGAGGAGTATTCTACGAGCAGTACTTC.

The chain links TRBV6-2 or TRBV6-3 to TRBJ2-1, with D unclear. This CDR3 has 13 residues. The germline V gene has CDR1 MNHEY and CDR2 SVGEGT. V was shortened by 4 bases and J by 2 bases, with 6 bases between the two germline ends. The CDR3 region has the DNA TGTGCCAGCAGTTTTGGACCCTACAATGAGCAGTTCTTC. Its translation is CASSFGPYNEQFF.

This clone was counted a single time. The chain employs TRBV7-6 and TRBJ1-3; possibly TRBD1 for D (6 bases). V gave up 3 bases and J gave up 2 bases, with 8 bases separating them. Per germline, CDR1 SGHVS and CDR2 FNYEAQ. There are 14 residues in the CDR3. CDR3: CASSFAGAGNTIYF. The DNA of the CDR3 is TGTGCCAGCAGCTTTGCAGGGGCTGGAAACACCATATATTTT.

In this sample, this clone turned up a few times. V usage is TRBV29-1 and J usage is TRBJ1-1, with 7 bases lining up with TRBD1. The CDR3 is 11 amino acids. With 6 bases clipped from V and 5 bases from J, the junction kept 3 bases outside the gene matches. Germline lookup yields CDR1 SQVTM and CDR2 ANQGSEA. DNA of the CDR3: TGCAGCGTCCGGACAGGAACTGAAGCTTTCTTT. Encoded protein: CSVRTGTEAFF.

The sample holds one count of this clone. The chain combines TRBV19 with TRBJ1-4; 8 bases match TRBD1. The CDR3 runs to 15 residues. The V gene's germline CDR1 is LNHDA and CDR2 SQIVND (reference sequence). Trimming took 6 bases from V and 3 from J; bases not matched to a gene: 6. CDR3 coding DNA: TGTGCCAGTAGCGCCCAGGGGGCGGCTAATGAAAAACTGTTTTTT. Its translation is CASSAQGAANEKLFF. The full variable domain, in which reference TRBV19 and TRBJ1-4 provide the parts outside the CDR3, is DGGITQSPKYLFRKEGQNVTLSCEQNLNHDAMYWYRQDPGQGLRLIYYSQIVNDFQKGDIAEGYSVSREKKESFPLTVTSAQKNPTAFYLCASSAQGAANEKLFFGSGTQLSVL.

The chain carries TRBV5-1 and TRBJ2-7; D perhaps matches TRBD1 (6 bases). This CDR3 spans 14 amino acids. Per the germline V gene, CDR1 is SGHRS and CDR2 is YFSETQ. The V gene lost 4 bases and the J gene lost 3 bases, with 14 bases spanning the gap. The CDR3 region is CASSASGTLYEQYF. For the CDR3, the DNA is TGCGCCAGCAGCGCATCCGGGACACTCTACGAGCAGTACTTC.

The chain uses TRBV28 and TRBJ2-1; 7 nucleotides match TRBD2. V shed 4 bases and J 0 bases; nucleotides not matched to a gene: 9. The germline CDR1 and CDR2 sequences are MDHEN and SYDVKM. CDR3 length: 17 residues. The DNA of the CDR3 is TGTGCCAGCAGTTCGACGCCCCTAGCGGCCTCCTACAATGAGCAGTTCTTC. It translates to CASSSTPLAASYNEQFF.

The V call is TRBV27, the J call TRBJ1-5; 7 bases map to TRBD1. This CDR3 is 15 amino acids long. Unmatched junction bases numbered 9, after V lost 6 bases and J lost 4 bases. CDR1 MNHEY and CDR2 SMNVEV come from the germline V gene (reference sequence). CDR3 in amino acids: CASSPRQGPNQPQHF. CDR3 coding DNA: TGTGCCAGCAGCCCACGACAGGGCCCTAATCAGCCCCAGCATTTT.

This chain uses TRBV6-5 with TRBJ1-1; D is unclear. Germline values: CDR1 MNHEY, CDR2 SVGAGI. The CDR3 sequence is 14 residues long. V lost 7 bases and J lost 0, with 12 bases in between. The CDR3 loop reads CASTPGGLNTEAFF. The CDR3 region has the DNA TGTGCCAGCACCCCAGGAGGTCTGAACACTGAAGCTTTCTTT.

The genes are TRBV10-2 and TRBJ2-7, with 8 positions matching TRBD2. The V and J ends lost 5 bases and 2 bases, in that order; junction bases with no gene match: 11. The CDR3 spans 16 residues. In germline, CDR1 is WSHSY, CDR2 SAAADI. CDR3 in amino acids: CASSQTRTSRTYEQYF. The CDR3 DNA sequence: TGCGCCAGCAGTCAGACCAGGACTAGCAGAACCTACGAGCAGTACTTC.

The genes are TRBV9 and TRBJ2-2, with D perhaps TRBD2 (5 bases). This CDR3 spans 16 amino acids. The V gene lost 0 bases and the J gene lost 0 bases, with 9 bases spanning the gap. The germline V gene has CDR1 SGDLS and CDR2 YYNGEE. This chain's CDR3 is CASSVASGTNTGELFF. The CDR3 coding sequence is TGTGCCAGCAGCGTAGCAAGCGGAACGAACACCGGGGAGCTGTTTTTT.

This clone was seen more than once but under ten times. This sequence joins TRBV6-5 and TRBJ2-2; the match to TRBD1 covers 9 bases. Trimming at V came to 7 bases and at J to 7 bases, leaving 10 bases not matched to a gene. CDR1 is MNHEY and CDR2 is SVGAGI in the germline V gene. CDR3 length equals 15 residues. The CDR3 loop reads CASNLGQGTDGELFF. In DNA, the CDR3 is TGTGCCAGCAACCTAGGACAGGGGACGGACGGGGAGCTGTTTTTT.

This chain uses TRBV24-1 with TRBJ1-2, with unresolved D. Germline lookup yields CDR1 KGHDR and CDR2 SFDVKD. The CDR3 extends over 13 amino acids. The V and J ends lost 4 bases and 6 bases respectively, with 11 bases between them. CDR3 amino acids: CATSERGGDGYTF. The DNA for the CDR3 is TGTGCCACCAGTGAGCGGGGAGGCGATGGCTACACCTTC.